Each of the 12 T cell receptor beta chains below was sequenced from the same sample in a study of naive and memory T cell subsets. An oligonucleotide containing a UMI was ligated to the 3' end of TCR cDNA. Four PCR rounds used nested alpha and beta constant region primers plus the SP2 primer. TCRdb re-analysed the 5' RACE reads in MiXCR, keeping a single row per CDR3 protein. This sample carries tens of thousands of distinct CDR3 sequences, around 4.7% of them seen once, and the ten largest clones take 0.7% to 0.9%. These receptors were collected from a female donor in good health.

V and J are TRBV20-1 and TRBJ1-2; maybe TRBD1 (6 bases). Germline lookup yields CDR1 DFQATT and CDR2 SNEGSKA (reference sequence). The ends were cut back, 0 bases at V and 12 bases at J, with 17 bases in the middle. The CDR3 contains 13 residues. The DNA for the CDR3 is TGCAGTGCTAGAGATCGGCTCGAGGGGGGCGACACCTTC. Protein sequence: CSARDRLEGGDTF.

This clonotype is medium-sized by share. The rearrangement links TRBV6-5 to TRBJ1-1; D remains unclear. Germline CDR1 reads MNHEY; CDR2 reads SVGAGI. The CDR3 runs 14 residues. Deletions cut 3 bases from V and 1 base from J, with 9 bases between. The CDR3 loop is CASSYLGKNTEAFF. For the CDR3, the DNA is TGTGCCAGCAGTTATTTGGGAAAGAACACTGAAGCTTTCTTT.

This clonotype was observed many times. This rearrangement joins TRBV3-1 to TRBJ2-7, with TRBD2 as a possible D gene (6 bases). Germline V gene data show CDR1 as LGHDT and CDR2 as YNNKEL (reference sequence). This CDR3 spans 14 amino acids. The V end was cut by 4 bases, the J end by 2 bases, with 12 bases between. The CDR3 loop is CASSLWRVPYEQYF. DNA of the CDR3: TGTGCCAGCAGCCTTTGGAGGGTCCCCTACGAGCAGTACTTC.

This clonotype has just a few counts. The chain has TRBV12-3 or TRBV12-4 and TRBJ2-7, with a tentative D call TRBD1 (6 bases). CDR3 length equals 15 residues. The V gene lost 7 bases and the J gene lost 3 bases, with 19 bases spanning the gap. The CDR3 reads CASTTLGAGRYEQYF. In DNA, the CDR3 is TGTGCCAGCACCACACTGGGGGCGGGCCGCTACGAGCAGTACTTC.

This clonotype was found many times. The chain carries TRBV6-1 and TRBJ1-5; D is ambiguous. From germline, CDR1 is MNHNS and CDR2 SASEGT. V was pared by 2 bases and J by 2 bases, with 10 bases between. The CDR3 consists of 15 residues. For the CDR3, the DNA is TGTGCCAGCAGTGAACGAAGGGTCCGCAATCAGCCCCAGCATTTT. It specifies CASSERRVRNQPQHF.

The sample holds many counts of this clonotype. The genes are TRBV19 and TRBJ2-7, with 13 nucleotides matching TRBD2. The J segment lost 4 bases and the V segment lost 4 bases, leaving 1 base of the junction unmatched. The CDR3 is made up of 14 amino acids. In germline, CDR1 is LNHDA, CDR2 SQIVND (reference sequence). The CDR3 is CASSRTSGSYEQYF. The CDR3 DNA is TGTGCCAGTAGTAGGACTAGCGGGAGTTACGAGCAGTACTTC.

With regard to this clonotype: Compared with germline, one end of the junction differs, possibly owing to a read error. The chain has TRBV29-1 and TRBJ1-2; weak D call: TRBD1 (5 bases). The CDR3 has 12 amino acids. Germline values: CDR1 SQVTM, CDR2 ANQGSEA. This CDR3 is CSVEGAPWGYTF. In DNA form, the CDR3 reads TGCAGCGTCGAAGGGGCCCCATGGGGCTACACCTTC. The variable domain in full, completed from reference TRBV29-1 and TRBJ1-2, reads SAVISQKPSRDICQRGTSLTIQCQVDSQVTMMFWYRQQPGQSLTLIATANQGSEATYESGFVIDKFPISRPNLTFSTLTVSNMSPEDSSIYLCSVEGAPWGYTFGSGTRLTVV.

This clonotype appeared many times. In DNA, the CDR3 is TGTGCCAGCAGTGAGTCTAGCGGGAGCACAGATACGCAGTATTTT. Protein: CASSESSGSTDTQYF. The J gene is TRBJ2-3, the V gene TRBV6-4; 8 bases map to TRBD2. Germline CDR1 reads MRHNA; CDR2 reads SNTAGT. The CDR3 has 15 residues. The J segment lost 0 bases and the V segment lost 3 bases, leaving 2 bases of the junction unmatched.

There are many counts of this clonotype. The V and J genes are TRBV19 and TRBJ2-3; 11 bases are a match to TRBD1. Trimming removed 6 bases from V and 6 bases from J; junction bases left unmatched: 8. Germline assignment: CDR1 LNHDA and CDR2 SQIVND (reference sequence). The CDR3 extends over 15 amino acids. The CDR3: CASSRGQGAWDTQYF. CDR3 nucleotide sequence: TGTGCCAGTAGCCGAGGACAGGGGGCATGGGATACGCAGTATTTT.

This clonotype has at least ten counts. The J gene is TRBJ2-1, the V gene TRBV20-1; 9 bases line up with TRBD1. J lost 1 base, V lost 3 bases, and 16 bases had no gene match. This CDR3 is 19 amino acids long. Germline CDR1 is DFQATT and CDR2 is SNEGSKA (reference sequence). Here the CDR3 reads CSARFPPSGQGGSYNEQFF. The CDR3 nucleotides read TGCAGTGCTAGGTTCCCCCCATCGGGACAGGGTGGTTCCTACAATGAGCAGTTCTTC.

In this sample, this clonotype turned up many times. The CDR3 reads CASSSGGGRDTQYF. In DNA, the CDR3 is TGTGCCAGTAGTTCGGGAGGTGGTCGAGATACGCAGTATTTT. This chain joins TRBV19 and TRBJ2-3, with 7 bases fitting TRBD2. The ends lost 5 bases at V and 5 bases at J; junction bases unmatched: 7. The V gene's germline CDR1 is LNHDA and CDR2 SQIVND (reference sequence). This CDR3 has 14 residues.

This clonotype was counted a few times. The J gene is TRBJ2-1, the V gene TRBV7-9; 7 bases line up with TRBD1. Germline values: CDR1 SEHNR, CDR2 FQNEAQ (reference sequence). The CDR3 has 15 amino acids. V was clipped by 4 bases and J by 3 bases; unmatched bases: 6. In DNA form, the CDR3 reads TGTGCCAGCAGCTCGGGACAGATTTACTACAATGAGCAGTTCTTC. Protein sequence: CASSSGQIYYNEQFF.